This TCR beta chain emerged from a study of naive and memory T cell subsets. Amplification of ligated cDNA took four PCR rounds with SP2 and nested alpha and beta constant primers. TCRdb re-called the 5' RACE reads through MiXCR, storing one row per CDR3 protein. The repertoire includes about 32,000 distinct CDR3 sequences, approximately 15% of them detected once, and around 2.5% sits in the top ten. TCR cDNA received a 3' ligated oligonucleotide that carried a UMI. The CDR3 totals 14 residues. Trimming at V came to 6 bases and at J to 5 bases, leaving 10 bases not matched to a gene. CDR1 DFQATT and CDR2 SNEGSKA come from the germline V gene (reference sequence). General study results and limits: Potentially, T cell activation and differentiation skew this RNA-based measurement.

This clonotype appeared many times. Its antigen is unknown. The TCR was taken from a female donor in good health. The gene calls are TRBV20-1 and TRBJ2-3, with TRBD2 matching 8 bases. The CDR3 sequence: CSAAHSGGIDTQYF. The CDR3, as DNA: TGCAGTGCCGCGCACAGCGGGGGAATAGATACGCAGTATTTT.